This T cell receptor beta chain emerged from a study of long-term antiretroviral therapy in people with HIV. Study conclusions and caveats: Among HIV repertoires, CDR3 length ranges were narrower than those of controls. Neither ART adherence, viral resistance nor therapy changes were documented.

Concerning this clone itself: Its target is not known.

Sequencing relied on immunoSEQ assay v3.0, run at survey level. Produced via immunoSEQ multiplex PCR; TCRdb's table is partial and in-frame only. The table lists 20,000 to 25,000 clones, 80% to 85% of them singletons, with 3% to 4% in the top ten. This CDR3 contains 14 residues. V was trimmed by 1 base and J by 1 base, leaving 8 bases between them. Looked up from germline, CDR1 is SGHDN and CDR2 is FVKESK. The origin of this receptor is a woman between 50 and 59 years old with HIV. V is TRBV14 and J is TRBJ2-7; D is uncertain. The sequenced sample was unsorted PBMCs, obtained 1.9 years after starting antiretroviral therapy. CDR3 sequence: CASSQGLGSYEQYF. CDR3 DNA sequence: TGTGCCAGCAGCCAAGGTTTAGGGTCCTACGAGCAGTACTTC.